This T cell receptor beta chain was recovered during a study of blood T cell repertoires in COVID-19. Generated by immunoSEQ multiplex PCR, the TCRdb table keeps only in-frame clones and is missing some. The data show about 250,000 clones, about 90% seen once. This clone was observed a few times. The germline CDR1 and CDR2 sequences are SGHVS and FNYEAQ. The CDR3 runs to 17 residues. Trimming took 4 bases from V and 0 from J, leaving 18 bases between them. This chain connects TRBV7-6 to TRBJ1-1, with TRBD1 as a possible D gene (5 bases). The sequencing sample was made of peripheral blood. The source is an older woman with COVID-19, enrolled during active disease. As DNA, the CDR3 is TGTGCCAGCAGCTCTAAGGACACTATCAGCATGAACACTGAAGCTTTCTTT. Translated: CASSSKDTISMNTEAFF.